The text below deals with one T cell receptor (beta chain). What antigen it recognizes has not been identified. No base quality information exists; no much larger clone differs at one position. The CDR3 regions of human TCRbeta chains were analyzed by immunosequencing. The paper's data handling went like this. TCRs in the repertoires were matched against a reference library of SARS-CoV-2-specific TCRs that had been generated with the MIRA antigen-specificity platform. Breadth was defined as the fraction of unique TCRs that were SARS-CoV-2-associated, and depth was defined as the fraction of total T cells that were SARS-CoV-2-associated. Using the MIRA data, every spike-specific TCR was mapped to the spike region that the TCR reacted to and assigned to either a CD4 or a CD8 class. Log10-transformed breadth and depth values were compared by one-way ANOVA with Sidak's multiple comparisons tests. TCRdb holds this immuneACCESS table with in-frame rearrangements only. Some clones are missing; in checked studies, unresolved V genes explain under half, and the rest has no known cause. D and trimming come from the DNA, and the V and J calls and clone size come from that table. The sample has under 95,000 clones on record, approximately 85% of them singletons. Of the sample, 8.5% to 12% falls within the top ten clones.

The sample comes from a study of T cell responses to AZD1222 COVID-19 vaccine (dated by TCRdb to about 2021). Background for the entire study: TCR sequencing was performed for about 240 trial participants, of whom about 200 were given two doses of AZD1222 and approximately 25 were given two doses of MenACWY control vaccine. Trial participants were enrolled into age subgroups of 18-55, 56-69 and 70-plus years, which contained approximately 150, 28 and 58 TCR-sequenced participants, respectively. Broader findings and caveats from the paper: In the small 56-69-year group, the increase in depth fell short of significance, most likely because of low power. Participants were mostly white British and included more females than males, and it was suggested by the authors that clonal diversity may have been underestimated. Conclusions about previously exposed vaccinees were limited because only six AZD1222 recipients were SARS-CoV-2 seropositive at baseline. A significant rise in spike-specific TCR breadth and depth was observed after two AZD1222 doses relative to day 0 and relative to MenACWY recipients. Because no day 14 peak-response samples were available, repertoires were characterized only after the peak T cell response. Nearly half of unique spike-specific TCRs reportedly recognized epitopes outside regions mutated in the B.1.351 and B.1.1.7 variants. The whole spike protein was spanned by vaccine-associated CD4 TCRs, and dominant responses were seen in regions 160-218 and 743-854.

Germline trimming amounts to 5 bases on V and 5 bases on J, with 11 as the count of junction bases outside the gene matches. Per the germline V gene (reference sequence), LNHDA is the CDR1 and SQIVND is the CDR2. Taken from cysteine to phenylalanine, the CDR3 has 17 residues. Just the 51-base CDR3 DNA is kept, in frame starting at base 1. This specimen's time point label, per the study, means: about 28 days (+/-7) after the second vaccine dose. AZD1222 recipients given second doses at about 4 weeks or at about 12 weeks were pooled, since spike-specific TCR depth and breadth were not found to differ between the two schedules. The vaccinee samples were drawn from two UK trials, COV001 and COV002, one of which was a single-blind randomized controlled phase 2/3 trial testing AZD1222 (ChAdOx1 nCoV-19) in healthy adults. For TCRbeta chain sequencing, PBMC samples were collected from trial participants at day 0 and at day 28 after the second dose.

This chain is built from TRBV19 and TRBJ2-5, with 13 bases aligning to TRBD2. Sequencing used peripheral blood, obtained 28 days after the second AZD1222 dose. The receptor comes from an adult who received the AZD1222 COVID-19 vaccine. The DNA sequence is as follows: TGTGCCAGTAGTCCTGGACTAGCGGGGGATCTCCCTGAGACCCAGTACTTC. This encodes CASSPGLAGDLPETQYF.